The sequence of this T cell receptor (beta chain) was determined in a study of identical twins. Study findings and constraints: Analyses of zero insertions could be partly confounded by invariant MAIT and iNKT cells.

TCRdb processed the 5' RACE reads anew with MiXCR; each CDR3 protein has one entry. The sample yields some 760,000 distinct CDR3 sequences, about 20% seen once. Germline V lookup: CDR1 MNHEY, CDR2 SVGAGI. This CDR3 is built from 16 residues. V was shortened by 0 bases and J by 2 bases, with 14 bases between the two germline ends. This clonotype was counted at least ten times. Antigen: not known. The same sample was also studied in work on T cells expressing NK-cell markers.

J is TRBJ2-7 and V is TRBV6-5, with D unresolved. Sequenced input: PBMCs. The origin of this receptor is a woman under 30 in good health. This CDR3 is CASSYSLPGKPYEQYF. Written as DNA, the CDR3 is TGTGCCAGCAGTTACTCTCTACCGGGTAAACCCTACGAGCAGTACTTC.